In its sample, the clone carrying this T cell receptor beta chain was seen a few times. What it binds is unknown. The CDR3 runs 15 residues. With 5 bases clipped from V and 5 bases from J, the junction kept 8 bases outside the gene matches. In germline, CDR1 is SGHVS, CDR2 FQNEAQ. The protocol was immunoSEQ multiplex PCR, while the TCRdb copy is restricted to in-frame clones and leaves out a portion. The sample holds roughly 90,000 clones, around 85% seen once. This specimen comes from a study of OX40 agonist ivuxolimab in advanced cancers. Study context: Dose-escalation cases comprised hepatocellular carcinoma, melanoma, renal cell or head and neck cancer.

The study, taken as a whole, reports: No antigen was identified for the clonally expanded peripheral T cells. At doses 0.1 to 3.0 mg/kg, CD4+ and CD8+ clones expanded.

The V call is TRBV7-8, the J call TRBJ1-5; 8 bases fit TRBD1. The TCR originated in an adult with an advanced solid tumor such as melanoma, head and neck, liver or kidney cancer. The sample here was CD4+ or CD8+ T cells sorted from blood, taken in a trial of the OX40 agonist ivuxolimab. The CDR3 protein is CASSPTRRGHQPQHF. In DNA form, the CDR3 reads TGTGCCAGCAGCCCCACGCGCAGGGGGCATCAGCCCCAGCATTTT.